The clone carrying this T cell receptor (beta chain) was seen only a few times. Its antigen is not identified. The record originates from a study of Ad26.COV2.S vaccination and SARS-CoV-2 variants. Study-wide background: Each vaccinee took Ad26.COV2.S intramuscularly, once or twice 56 days apart.

Clones were sequenced by immunoSEQ multiplex PCR, and TCRdb holds only the in-frame ones, with some missing. The table lists some 320,000 clones, about 85% of them singletons. The sample's treatment: over 15 received Ad26.COV2.S at low or high dose, single or two shots; 5 received placebo; per-sample allocation not given. Following the first vaccine or placebo injection, samples were taken on day 63. Whole-study results and caveats: Recipients of vaccine and of placebo showed similar breadth of their non-spike TCR repertoires.

The CDR3 spans 14 residues. CDR1 and CDR2 (germline): LNHDA, SQIVND (reference sequence). J lost 5 bases, V lost 5 bases, and 3 bases had no gene match. The material sequenced was peripheral blood, taken in a trial of Ad26.COV2.S vaccine versus placebo. The V call is TRBV19, the J call TRBJ1-6; 7 bases map to TRBD1. This sequence was found in a person between 18 and 60 years old who received the Ad26.COV2.S COVID-19 vaccine or a placebo. Here the CDR3 DNA reads TGTGCCAGTAGTCGACAGGGTCATAATTCACCCCTCCACTTT. Amino acid sequence: CASSRQGHNSPLHF.